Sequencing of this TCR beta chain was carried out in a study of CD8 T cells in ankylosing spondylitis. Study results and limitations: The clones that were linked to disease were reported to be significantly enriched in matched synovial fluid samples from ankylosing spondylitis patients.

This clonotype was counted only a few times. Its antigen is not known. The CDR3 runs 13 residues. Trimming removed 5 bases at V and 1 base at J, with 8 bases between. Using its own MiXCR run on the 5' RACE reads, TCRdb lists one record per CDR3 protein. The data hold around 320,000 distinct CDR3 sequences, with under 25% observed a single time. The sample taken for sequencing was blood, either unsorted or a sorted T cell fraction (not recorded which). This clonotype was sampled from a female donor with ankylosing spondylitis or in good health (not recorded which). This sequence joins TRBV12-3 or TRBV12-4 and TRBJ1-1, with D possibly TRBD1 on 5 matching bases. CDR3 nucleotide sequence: TGTGCCAGCAGTATTACAGGGAACACTGAAGCTTTCTTT. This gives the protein CASSITGNTEAFF.